The rows below give T cell receptor beta chains drawn from one sample of a study of shared T cell receptors in the human thymus. The repertoire was sequenced with immunoSEQ multiplex PCR; TCRdb's copy has only in-frame clones and lacks some. The table shows 55,000 to 75,000 clones, with about 95% occurring only once. The sequenced material came from thymocytes. The receptors shown here come from a human donor. The CDR3 runs from the conserved cysteine through the conserved F or W. D genes are given only for firm matches. For some rows the clone size is stated as once, few or many, or as a class when expanded; others skip it.

cdr3_aa	cdr3_nt	d_call	clone_size	v_call	cdr3_length	j_call
CATSLGQGDEQYF	TGCGCCACCTCCCTCGGACAGGGCGACGAGCAGTACTTC	TRBD1	-	TRBV5-1	13	TRBJ2-7
CASSLGAAEPDTQYF	TGTGCCAGCAGCTTGGGTGCGGCGGAACCAGATACGCAGTATTTT	-	-	TRBV5-4	15	TRBJ2-3
CSVEAAGEQYF	TGCAGCGTTGAAGCAGCAGGGGAGCAGTACTTC	-	-	TRBV29-1	11	TRBJ2-7
CASSSTGGLDSPLHF	TGTGCCAGCAGCTCTACAGGGGGCTTGGATTCACCCCTCCACTTT	TRBD1	once	TRBV7-3	15	TRBJ1-6
CASSLRVNTEAFF	TGTGCCAGCAGCTTGAGGGTGAACACTGAAGCTTTCTTT	-	-	TRBV4-2	13	TRBJ1-1
CASSAPGQGIRETQYF	TGTGCCAGCAGCGCCCCGGGACAGGGGATTCGGGAGACCCAGTACTTC	TRBD1	once	TRBV9	16	TRBJ2-5
CASSEYGFGAFF	TGCGCCAGCAGTGAGTATGGTTTTGGGGCTTTCTTT	-	-	TRBV10-1	12	TRBJ1-1
CASSLGRVGETQYF	TGTGCCAGCAGCTTAGGCAGGGTGGGAGAGACCCAGTACTTC	-	-	TRBV7-6	14	TRBJ2-5
CAWSGGLAGGPAMGF	TGTGCCTGGAGTGGAGGACTAGCGGGGGGACCCGCCATGGGTTTT	TRBD2	-	TRBV30	15	TRBJ2-3
CASSLHGANYGYTF	TGTGCCAGCAGCCTACACGGAGCTAACTATGGCTACACCTTC	-	-	TRBV5-4	14	TRBJ1-2
CASSSPPGLENTEAFF	TGTGCCAGCAGTTCCCCACCAGGGTTAGAGAACACTGAAGCTTTCTTT	-	-	TRBV27	16	TRBJ1-1
CASSFGREPSYEQYF	TGTGCCAGCAGTTTTGGGCGAGAACCGTCCTACGAGCAGTACTTC	-	-	TRBV28	15	TRBJ2-7
CASSQTGTGLETQYF	TGTGCCAGCAGCCAAACCGGGACAGGGTTAGAGACCCAGTACTTC	TRBD1	-	TRBV5-6	15	TRBJ2-5
CASSLGLKVYTEAFF	TGTGCCAGCAGCTTAGGGCTCAAGGTCTACACTGAAGCTTTCTTT	-	-	TRBV7-8	15	TRBJ1-1
CASSSQGAPGANVLTF	TGTGCCAGCAGCTCACAGGGAGCACCTGGGGCCAACGTCCTGACTTTC	-	-	TRBV11-1	16	TRBJ2-6
CAIRHTQTGVGKESYGYTF	TGTGCCATCAGACATACTCAGACAGGGGTGGGAAAGGAGAGCTATGGCTACACCTTC	TRBD1	-	TRBV10-3	19	TRBJ1-2
CASSHGEAGGPYNEQFF	TGTGCCAGCAGCCATGGAGAGGCGGGGGGACCCTACAATGAGCAGTTCTTC	TRBD2	-	TRBV7-2	17	TRBJ2-1
CASSQPNDNSPLHF	TGCGCCAGCAGCCAACCGAATGATAATTCACCCCTCCACTTT	-	-	TRBV4-3	14	TRBJ1-6
CASSSRAARTDTQYF	TGTGCCAGCAGCTCACGGGCGGCTCGCACAGATACGCAGTATTTT	-	-	TRBV9	15	TRBJ2-3
CASSPTPATGDYGYTF	TGTGCCAGCTCACCTACTCCCGCCACAGGGGACTATGGCTACACCTTC	TRBD1	-	TRBV18	16	TRBJ1-2
CASSFASGGQETQYF	TGTGCCAGCAGTTTTGCTAGCGGGGGCCAAGAGACCCAGTACTTC	TRBD2	-	TRBV28	15	TRBJ2-5
CATSMPGLAGAANTGELFF	TGTGCCACCAGCATGCCGGGACTAGCGGGGGCCGCGAACACCGGGGAGCTGTTTTTT	TRBD2	-	TRBV15	19	TRBJ2-2
CASRRTSGHNEQFF	TGTGCAAGTCGCCGGACTAGCGGCCACAATGAGCAGTTCTTC	-	-	TRBV12-2	14	TRBJ2-1
CASSYGTYTEAFF	TGTGCCAGCAGTTACGGGACATACACTGAAGCTTTCTTT	-	-	TRBV6-5	13	TRBJ1-1
CASSFKYQGSFDSPLHF	TGTGCCAGCAGCTTTAAGTACCAAGGGAGTTTTGATTCACCCCTCCACTTT	-	few	TRBV5-5	17	TRBJ1-6
CASSPNRDRVDTEAFF	TGTGCCAGCAGTCCTAACCGGGACAGGGTAGATACTGAAGCTTTCTTT	TRBD1	-	TRBV28	16	TRBJ1-1
CASSLGRLATNEKLFF	TGCGCCAGCAGCTTGGGCCGGCTTGCAACTAATGAAAAACTGTTTTTT	-	once	TRBV5-1	16	TRBJ1-4
CASSKSGGRWSSYEQYF	TGTGCCAGCAGTAAATCGGGCGGACGGTGGAGCTCCTACGAGCAGTACTTC	-	once	TRBV28	17	TRBJ2-7
CASSLGRGQVNEQFF	TGTGCCAGCAGCTTAGGGAGGGGCCAGGTCAATGAGCAGTTCTTC	TRBD2	-	TRBV7-3	15	TRBJ2-1
CASSHRDRHYEQYF	TGTGCCAGCAGTCACCGGGACAGGCACTACGAGCAGTACTTC	TRBD1	once	TRBV25-1	14	TRBJ2-7
CASSQAGATYEQYF	TGTGCCAGCAGCCAAGCGGGGGCAACCTACGAGCAGTACTTC	-	-	TRBV4-2	14	TRBJ2-7
CASRRGQNQPQHF	TGTGCCAGCAGGAGGGGACAAAATCAGCCCCAGCATTTT	-	-	TRBV6-1	13	TRBJ1-5
CASSLSTGSNQPQHF	TGTGCCAGCAGTTTATCAACAGGGAGCAATCAGCCCCAGCATTTT	-	once	TRBV27	15	TRBJ1-5
CASSMRDTGPIGSPKLYEQYF	TGTGCCAGTAGTATGCGGGACACAGGGCCCATAGGTTCCCCGAAACTATACGAGCAGTACTTC	-	-	TRBV19	21	TRBJ2-7
CASSLDRASNQPQHF	TGTGCCAGTAGTTTAGACAGGGCCAGCAATCAGCCCCAGCATTTT	TRBD1	-	TRBV19	15	TRBJ1-5
CASSLRGELGEAFF	TGCGCCAGCAGCTTGCGAGGGGAGTTGGGTGAAGCTTTCTTT	-	-	TRBV5-1	14	TRBJ1-1
CASSSRLAQRGSYEQYF	TGTGCCAGCAGCTCGCGACTGGCCCAGCGGGGGTCCTACGAGCAGTACTTC	TRBD2	-	TRBV7-2	17	TRBJ2-7
CASSPRQENTGELFF	TGTGCCAGCTCACCACGACAGGAGAACACCGGGGAGCTGTTTTTT	-	-	TRBV18	15	TRBJ2-2
CASSQDGASGGGSDTQYF	TGCGCCAGCAGCCAAGATGGTGCCAGCGGGGGAGGGTCAGATACGCAGTATTTT	TRBD2	-	TRBV4-1	18	TRBJ2-3
CSVWGQGLSCYTF	TGCAGCGTTTGGGGACAGGGACTGAGTTGCTACACCTTC	TRBD1	-	TRBV29-1	13	TRBJ1-2
CASSVGSHNSPLHF	TGTGCCAGCAGCGTAGGGTCACATAATTCACCCCTCCACTTT	-	-	TRBV9	14	TRBJ1-6
CASSLGVTGGNTEAFF	TGTGCCAGCAGCTTAGGAGTGACAGGGGGAAACACTGAAGCTTTCTTT	TRBD1	-	TRBV7-6	16	TRBJ1-1
CATSRDPPERGEKLFF	TGTGCCACCAGCAGAGATCCCCCGGAGAGAGGCGAAAAACTGTTTTTT	-	-	TRBV15	16	TRBJ1-4
CASSVQAGTGVNTEAFF	TGTGCCAGCAGCGTACAGGCCGGGACAGGGGTGAACACTGAAGCTTTCTTT	TRBD1	-	TRBV9	17	TRBJ1-1